Presented here are 9 T cell receptor beta chains from one specimen sequenced in a study of blood T cells in healthy people across ages. It was with a sample-barcoded 5' primer and a J-beta primer mix that a second PCR of roughly 6 to 11 cycles was run. TCRdb re-analysed the 5' RACE reads in MiXCR, keeping a single row per CDR3 protein. This table has some 1.5 million distinct CDR3 sequences, roughly 30% appearing once. The sample consisted of blood. These receptors were collected from a woman between 25 and 40 years old in good health.

This clonotype occurred a few times. This chain uses TRBV7-3 with TRBJ2-1; D is perhaps TRBD2 (7 bases). The CDR3 extends over 13 amino acids. V lost 7 bases and J lost 13, with 20 bases in between. The germline CDR1 and CDR2 sequences are SGHTA and FQGTGA. CDR3 bases: TGTGCCAGCACCGCATCCCCCGGGGGGCCTCAGTTCTTC. It yields the protein CASTASPGGPQFF. Looking up the rest from reference TRBV7-3 and TRBJ2-1 gives the full variable domain: GAGVSQTPSNKVTEKGKYVELRCDPISGHTALYWYRQSLGQGPEFLIYFQGTGAADDSGLPNDRFFAVRPEGSVSTLKIQRTERGDSAVYLCASTASPGGPQFFGPGTRLTVL.

This chain uses TRBV12-3 or TRBV12-4 with TRBJ2-1; D gene uncertain. This CDR3 comprises 16 residues. V shed 3 bases and J shed 4 bases, with 16 bases lying between them. In DNA form, the CDR3 reads TGTGCCAGCAGTTTTACGGTGCCGCCTAATTACAATGAGCAGTTCTTC. It yields the protein CASSFTVPPNYNEQFF.

The table lists this clonotype with a few counts. This sequence joins TRBV11-2 and TRBJ1-4, with D tentatively TRBD1 (5 bases). The CDR3 consists of 15 residues. V lost 2 bases and J 3 bases, leaving 10 bases between the germline ends. The germline V gene encodes CDR1 SGHAT and CDR2 FQNNGV. The CDR3 sequence is CASSLQGVSNEKLFF. In DNA form, the CDR3 reads TGTGCCAGCAGCTTACAGGGAGTCTCTAATGAAAAACTGTTTTTT.

Concerning this clonotype itself: At one boundary the junction diverges from the germline segment, which might be a read error. J is TRBJ2-5 and V is TRBV10-3, with D possibly being TRBD1 (6 bases). CDR3 length equals 15 residues. Germline V gene sequence: CDR1 ENHRY, CDR2 SYGVKD. The CDR3 DNA reads TGTGCCATCAGCACCCTGGGGCAGGGGAAAGAGACACAGTACTTC. This translates into CAISTLGQGKETQYF.

This clonotype turned up a few times. The DNA for the CDR3 is TGCAGTGCTAGAGATGCGGGAGTCGAGCAGTTCTTC. This codes for CSARDAGVEQFF. The chain recombines TRBV20-1 with TRBJ2-1, with 7 bases that match TRBD2. V was pared by 0 bases and J by 10 bases, with 3 bases of the junction left unmatched. CDR1 DFQATT and CDR2 SNEGSKA come from the germline V gene (reference sequence). The CDR3 is 12 residues long.

The V call is TRBV25-1, the J call TRBJ1-1; D not certain. Germline V lookup: CDR1 MGHDK, CDR2 SYGVNS. The CDR3 totals 14 residues. V shed 2 bases and J shed 5 bases, with 12 bases lying between them. The CDR3 here is CASSEKWRETEAFF. In nucleotides, the CDR3 is TGTGCCAGCAGTGAAAAGTGGCGGGAAACTGAAGCTTTCTTT.

The chain combines TRBV24-1 with TRBJ2-5; tentatively, D is TRBD1 or TRBD2 (6 bases each). The CDR3 is 16 residues long. Between the trimmed V and J ends, which lost 3 bases and 4 bases, there was a span of 17 bases. Germline CDR1 and CDR2: KGHDR and SFDVKD. The CDR3 reads CATSDVGGLDRETQYF. Here the CDR3 DNA reads TGTGCCACCAGTGATGTGGGAGGACTGGACAGAGAGACCCAGTACTTC.

This clonotype was detected only a few times. The chain combines TRBV20-1 with TRBJ2-3, with D perhaps matching TRBD2 (5 bases). CDR1 and CDR2 from the germline V gene are DFQATT and SNEGSKA (reference sequence). V was shortened by 6 bases and J by 2 bases, with 15 bases between the two germline ends. This CDR3 spans 14 amino acids. The CDR3 coding sequence is TGCAGTGCCCCGGGGTGGGGAACCACAGATACGCAGTATTTT. Translated: CSAPGWGTTDTQYF.

Turning to this clonotype: This may stem from a read error, because a much larger clone lies one nucleotide away. Written as DNA, the CDR3 is TGCAGCGTTGAGTTCGGGTACAATGAGCAGTACTTC. It specifies CSVEFGYNEQYF. V usage is TRBV29-1 and J usage is TRBJ2-7, with D unclear. Germline V gene lookup returns CDR1 SQVTM and CDR2 ANQGSEA. Trimming pared 3 bases from V and 7 bases from J, leaving 13 bases between. CDR3 length: 12 amino acids.